This record covers a single TCR beta chain. The CDR3 has 13 residues. Trimming pared 3 bases from V and 0 bases from J, leaving 9 bases between. Per germline, CDR1 SQVTM and CDR2 ANQGSEA. The data originate from a study of blood T cell repertoires in COVID-19. Study at large: The United States, Italy and Spain were the sources of the acute and convalescent COVID-19 samples. From T cells, B-cell-depleted T cells, or PBMCs came the material, which was cDNA or gDNA.

As processed by the authors: Estimation of nucleated cell counts relied on the amplification of reference gene primers. TCRdb's copy holds only in-frame clones and misses some; the assay was immunoSEQ multiplex PCR. The V and J calls and clone size were taken over from that table, and D and trimming were inferred from the DNA. The sample has roughly 250,000 clones, roughly 79% seen once. The origin of this receptor is a woman aged 55-69 years with active or convalescent COVID-19. The source material was peripheral blood. The rearrangement links TRBV29-1 to TRBJ2-7; perhaps TRBD1 as D (6 bases). In DNA form, the CDR3 reads TGCAGCGTTGACAGGGGAAACTCCTACGAGCAGTACTTC. Translation: CSVDRGNSYEQYF.